This TCR beta chain was found in a study of shared clonotypes between healthy human individuals. Each replicate PCR on the sorted subsets used about 0.2 ug DNA (about 30,000 T cell genomes). Profiling relied on immunoSEQ multiplex PCR, and the TCRdb table lists in-frame clones only, not all of them. The sample carries about 680,000 clones, around 92% recorded once. CDR1 and CDR2 (germline): MGHDK, SYGVNS. The length of the CDR3 is 15 residues. As defined, naive CD8 cells were CD45RO-negative and positively selected for CCR7, with terminally differentiated effector memory CD45RA+ cells excluded. This sequence joins TRBV25-1 and TRBJ2-5; D gene unclear. The DNA end lines up better with TRBJ2-7; the J call may be wrong. The sequencing input was naive CD8+ T cells sorted from blood. The clonotype originates from a man aged 25-45 years in good health. CDR3 DNA sequence: TGTGCCAGCAGTGAATCTACACCAAAACCCTACGAGCAGTACTTC. This translates into CASSESTPKPYEQYF.